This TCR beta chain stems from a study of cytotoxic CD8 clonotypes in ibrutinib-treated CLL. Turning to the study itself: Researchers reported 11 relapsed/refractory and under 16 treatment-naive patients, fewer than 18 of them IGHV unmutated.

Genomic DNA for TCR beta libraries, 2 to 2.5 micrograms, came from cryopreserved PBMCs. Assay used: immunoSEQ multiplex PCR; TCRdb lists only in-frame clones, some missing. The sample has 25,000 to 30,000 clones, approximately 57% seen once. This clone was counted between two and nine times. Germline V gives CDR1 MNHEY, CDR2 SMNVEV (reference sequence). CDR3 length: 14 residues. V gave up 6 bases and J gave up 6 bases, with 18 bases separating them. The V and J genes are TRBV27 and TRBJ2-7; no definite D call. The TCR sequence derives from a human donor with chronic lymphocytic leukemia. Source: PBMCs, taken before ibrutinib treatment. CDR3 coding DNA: TGTGCCAGCAGCCTCGACCCTGTGCGCAGCGAGCAGTACTTC. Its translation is CASSLDPVRSEQYF.